The following is a T cell receptor beta chain sequence with its context. Its antigen is not identified. The CDR3 runs 13 residues. Per germline, CDR1 LGHDT and CDR2 YNNKEL (reference sequence). V gave up 5 bases and J gave up 10 bases, with 17 bases separating them. This sample stems from a study of T cell responses to AZD1222 COVID-19 vaccine. Regarding the study as a whole: White British donors predominated, females outnumbered males, and clonal diversity was possibly underestimated. Two AZD1222 doses significantly raised spike-specific TCR breadth and depth over controls. As reported, nearly half of all spike-specific TCRs target variant regions that are unmutated.

The study pooled second doses at about 4 or about 12 weeks. Sequencing was performed with immunoSEQ multiplex PCR; in TCRdb, only in-frame clones are kept and a portion is missing. The table shows about 200,000 clones, with approximately 93% occurring only once. The TCR originated in an adult who received the AZD1222 COVID-19 vaccine. Sample: peripheral blood, taken 28 days after the second AZD1222 dose. This chain joins TRBV3-1 (or the pseudogene TRBV3-2) and TRBJ1-1, with D tentatively TRBD1 (6 bases). The CDR3 here is CASSDNQQGSAFF. DNA for the CDR3: TGTGCCAGCAGCGATAACCAACAGGGTTCAGCTTTCTTT.